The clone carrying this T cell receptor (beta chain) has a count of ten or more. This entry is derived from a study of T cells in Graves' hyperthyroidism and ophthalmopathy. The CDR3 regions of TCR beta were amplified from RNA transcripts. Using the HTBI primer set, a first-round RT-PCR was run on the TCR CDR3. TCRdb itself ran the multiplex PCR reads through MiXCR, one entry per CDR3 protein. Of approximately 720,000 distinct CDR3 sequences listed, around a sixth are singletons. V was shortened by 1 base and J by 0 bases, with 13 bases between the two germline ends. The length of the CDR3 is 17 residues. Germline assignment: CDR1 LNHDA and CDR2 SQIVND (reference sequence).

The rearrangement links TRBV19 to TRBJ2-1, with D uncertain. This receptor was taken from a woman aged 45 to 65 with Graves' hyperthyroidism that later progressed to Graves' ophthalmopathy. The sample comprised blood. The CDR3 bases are TGTGCCAGTAGTATAGGTGCAGGCCTTAGCTCCTACAATGAGCAGTTCTTC. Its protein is CASSIGAGLSSYNEQFF.